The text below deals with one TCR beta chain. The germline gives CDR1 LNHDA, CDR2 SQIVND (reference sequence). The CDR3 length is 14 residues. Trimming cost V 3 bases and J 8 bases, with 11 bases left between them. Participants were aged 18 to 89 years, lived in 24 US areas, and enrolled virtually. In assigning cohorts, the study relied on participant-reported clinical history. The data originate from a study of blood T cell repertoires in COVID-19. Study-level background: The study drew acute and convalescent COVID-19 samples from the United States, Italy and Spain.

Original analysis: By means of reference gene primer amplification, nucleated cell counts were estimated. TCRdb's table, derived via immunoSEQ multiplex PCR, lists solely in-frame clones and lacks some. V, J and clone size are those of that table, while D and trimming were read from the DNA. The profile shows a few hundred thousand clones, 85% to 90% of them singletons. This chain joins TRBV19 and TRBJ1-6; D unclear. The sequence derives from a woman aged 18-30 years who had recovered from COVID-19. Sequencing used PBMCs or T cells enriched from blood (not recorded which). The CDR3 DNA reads TGTGCCAGTAGTATTAGCGGGTATGATTCACCCCTCCACTTT. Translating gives CASSISGYDSPLHF.